One sample yielded the 32 T cell receptor beta chains listed below, sequenced in a study of cytomegalovirus exposure and HLA in healthy donors. Use of 60 Vbeta and 13 Jbeta primers characterized the PCR. The assay was immunoSEQ multiplex PCR, and TCRdb's table has in-frame clones only and misses some. The data contain some 97,000 clones, roughly three quarters of them singletons. Source material: PBMCs. The receptor source for this set is a woman between 45 and 65 years old in good health and CMV-seropositive.

This sequence joins TRBV19 and TRBJ2-7; possibly TRBD2 for D (5 bases). The CDR3 sequence is 13 residues long. With 6 bases removed from V and 3 bases from J, the gap between germline ends came to 12 bases. From germline, CDR1 is LNHDA and CDR2 SQIVND (reference sequence). DNA for the CDR3: TGTGCCAGTAGGGAGGCGGCTAGCTACGAGCAGTACTTC. This encodes CASREAASYEQYF.

This clone was recorded only once. The CDR3, as DNA: TGTGCCATCAGCCGGGACAGGGAGAACACTGAAGCTTTCTTT. It codes for CAISRDRENTEAFF. V gene TRBV10-3 combines with J gene TRBJ1-1; 9 nucleotides align to TRBD1. There are 14 residues in the CDR3. Losses at the gene ends were 6 bases for V and 1 base for J; bases not matched to a gene: 3. The V gene's germline CDR1 is ENHRY and CDR2 SYGVKD.

The V gene is TRBV25-1, the J gene TRBJ2-1; 10 nucleotides match TRBD2. Unmatched junction bases numbered 6, after V lost 0 bases and J lost 7 bases. The CDR3 loop spans 16 amino acids. Germline CDR1 reads MGHDK; CDR2 reads SYGVNS. The CDR3 DNA reads as TGTGCCAGCAGTGAATATCTACTAGCGGGAATGAATGAGCAGTTCTTC. Amino acids: CASSEYLLAGMNEQFF.

The chain employs TRBV10-3 and TRBJ2-7, with 8 bases fitting TRBD2. Germline V gives CDR1 ENHRY, CDR2 SYGVKD. The CDR3 covers 14 residues. V dropped 4 bases and J dropped 2; count of bases not matched to a gene: 4. CDR3 sequence reads: CAISATSGPYEQYF. The CDR3 DNA sequence: TGTGCCATCAGTGCCACTAGCGGACCCTACGAGCAGTACTTC.

The rearrangement joins TRBV15 to TRBJ2-4; D call uncertain. CDR1 and CDR2 from the germline V gene are LNHNV and YYDKDF (reference sequence). Between the trimmed V and J ends, which lost 4 bases and 8 bases, there was a span of 9 bases. The CDR3 is 12 residues long. As DNA, the CDR3 is TGTGCCACCAGCACAGGTTCATACATTCAGTACTTC. This encodes CATSTGSYIQYF.

The CDR3 DNA follows: TGTGCCACCAAGGGGACCTCGAAAAACAGGGCAGTCGGCACTGAAGCTTTCTTT. This encodes CATKGTSKNRAVGTEAFF. The genes are TRBV2 and TRBJ1-1; D might be TRBD1 (6 bases). This CDR3 has 18 residues. Germline V gene sequence: CDR1 SNHLY, CDR2 FYNNEI. V was shortened by 10 bases and J by 4 bases, with 31 bases between the two germline ends.

The chain employs TRBV4-1 and TRBJ2-1, with TRBD2 identical over 11 bases. V was pared by 4 bases and J by 5 bases, with 10 bases of the junction left unmatched. The CDR3 has 17 residues. Germline assignment: CDR1 MGHRA and CDR2 YSYEKL. Here the CDR3 DNA reads TGCGCCAGCAGCCCCCGGGCCCTAGCGGGGGGACACAATGAGCAGTTCTTC. It specifies CASSPRALAGGHNEQFF.

This clone was seen more than once but under ten times. The J gene is TRBJ2-3, the V gene TRBV9, with a possible D match to TRBD2 (6 bases). This CDR3 has 14 amino acids. Germline V gene data show CDR1 as SGDLS and CDR2 as YYNGEE. V was pared by 3 bases and J by 6 bases, with 14 bases between. DNA for the CDR3: TGTGCCAGCAGCGGGGACTCCAACCCCGATACGCAGTATTTT. It encodes CASSGDSNPDTQYF. The full variable domain, with the rest looked up from reference TRBV9 and TRBJ2-3, is DSGVTQTPKHLITATGQRVTLRCSPRSGDLSVYWYQQSLDQGLQFLIQYYNGEERAKGNILERFSAQQFPDLHSELNLSSLELGDSALYFCASSGDSNPDTQYFGPGTRLTVL.

V and J are TRBV4-2 and TRBJ1-1, with D hard to call. The CDR3 sequence is 15 residues long. V was clipped by 0 bases and J by 0 bases, with 8 bases between them. Germline V gene data show CDR1 as LGHNA and CDR2 as YNFKEQ. The CDR3 coding sequence is TGTGCCAGCAGCCAAGAGGGCAGACTGAACACTGAAGCTTTCTTT. Translated, it gives CASSQEGRLNTEAFF.

The chain recombines TRBV27 with TRBJ1-4; D gene ambiguous. Germline loops: CDR1 MNHEY, CDR2 SMNVEV (reference sequence). V lost 4 bases and J 8 bases, leaving 14 bases between the germline ends. The length of the CDR3 is 14 residues. The CDR3 sequence: CASSSLGDKEKLFF. The CDR3 DNA reads TGTGCCAGCAGTTCACTCGGGGATAAGGAAAAACTGTTTTTT. Full variable domain (remainder filled in from reference TRBV27 and TRBJ1-4): EAQVTQNPRYLITVTGKKLTVTCSQNMNHEYMSWYRQDPGLGLRQIYYSMNVEVTDKGDVPEGYKVSRKEKRNFPLILESPSPNQTSLYFCASSSLGDKEKLFFGSGTQLSVL.

This chain connects TRBV30 to TRBJ1-6, with D uncertain. With 2 bases removed from V and 8 bases from J, the gap between germline ends came to 10 bases. Germline-derived CDR1 and CDR2 are GTSNPN and SVGIG (reference sequence). This CDR3 has 13 amino acids. The CDR3: CAWSTQRHSPLHF. The CDR3 region has the DNA TGTGCCTGGAGTACCCAGCGCCATTCACCCCTCCACTTT.

The chain carries TRBV4-1 and TRBJ1-1; the D gene is possibly TRBD1 (6 bases). Trimming removed 1 base at V and 0 bases at J, with 18 bases between. Looked up from germline, CDR1 is MGHRA and CDR2 is YSYEKL. The CDR3 runs to 18 residues. CDR3: CASSQGGSRGWLNTEAFF. The CDR3 DNA is TGCGCCAGCAGCCAAGGGGGCAGCAGGGGATGGTTGAACACTGAAGCTTTCTTT.

This rearrangement joins TRBV15 to TRBJ1-2; D uncertain. The ends were cut back, 0 bases at V and 3 bases at J, with 2 bases in the middle. The CDR3 sequence is 12 residues long. CDR1 and CDR2 (germline): LNHNV, YYDKDF (reference sequence). CDR3 amino acids: CATSRDYYGYTF. In DNA, the CDR3 is TGTGCCACCAGCAGAGACTACTATGGCTACACCTTC.

The chain has TRBV5-1 and TRBJ2-1; D gene unclear. The CDR3 is made up of 14 amino acids. The ends were cut back, 7 bases at V and 1 base at J, with 12 bases in the middle. Germline CDR1 is SGHRS and CDR2 is YFSETQ. This CDR3 is CASSLSPSYNEQFF. CDR3 DNA sequence: TGCGCCAGCTCCTTAAGCCCTTCCTACAATGAGCAGTTCTTC.

The gene calls are TRBV6-1 and TRBJ1-2; tentative D call: TRBD1 (5 bases). V was shortened by 7 bases and J by 3 bases, with 12 bases between the two germline ends. Germline lookup yields CDR1 MNHNS and CDR2 SASEGT. The CDR3 covers 13 residues. The CDR3 bases are TGTGCCAGCACCTTGGGGGGTGACTATGGCTACACCTTC. This codes for CASTLGGDYGYTF.

V usage is TRBV4-1 and J usage is TRBJ2-1; 9 nucleotides match TRBD2. J lost 1 base, V lost 1 base, and 2 bases had no gene match. The germline gives CDR1 MGHRA, CDR2 YSYEKL. The CDR3 spans 16 residues. The CDR3 protein is CASSQGTSGSYNEQFF. For the CDR3, the DNA is TGCGCCAGCAGCCAAGGAACTAGCGGGTCCTACAATGAGCAGTTCTTC.

J is TRBJ2-2 and V is TRBV4-1; no reliable D call. Germline V lookup: CDR1 MGHRA, CDR2 YSYEKL. The length of the CDR3 is 15 residues. Trimming removed 0 bases at V and 6 bases at J, with 11 bases between. CDR3 DNA sequence: TGCGCCAGCAGCCAAGACGGTCACTGGTCCGGGGAGCTGTTTTTT. It codes for CASSQDGHWSGELFF.

The table lists this clone with a count of one. The chain uses TRBV29-1 and TRBJ1-1; the D is unclear. The CDR3 totals 13 residues. CDR1 and CDR2 (germline): SQVTM, ANQGSEA. V was trimmed by 4 bases and J by 4 bases, leaving 13 bases between them. CDR3 in DNA: TGCAGCGTTGCATCCCCCGCAGTCACTGAAGCTTTCTTT. This codes for CSVASPAVTEAFF.

The chain combines TRBV9 with TRBJ2-7, with D maybe TRBD2 (6 bases). The V gene lost 3 bases and the J gene lost 2 bases, with 12 bases spanning the gap. Per the germline V gene, CDR1 is SGDLS and CDR2 is YYNGEE. The CDR3 has 14 residues. Here the CDR3 reads CASSAGDGPYEQYF. CDR3 in DNA: TGTGCCAGCAGCGCGGGGGACGGACCCTACGAGCAGTACTTC.

This chain's CDR3 is CASSLGSQETQYF. CDR3 coding DNA: TGTGCCAGCAGCTTAGGCAGCCAAGAGACCCAGTACTTC. The chain uses TRBV11-2 and TRBJ2-5, with D unresolved. The V end was cut by 1 base, the J end by 1 base, with 4 bases between. Germline V gene data show CDR1 as SGHAT and CDR2 as FQNNGV. The CDR3 contains 13 residues.

The rearrangement joins TRBV7-9 to TRBJ2-1; D ambiguous. This CDR3 has 13 residues. Germline CDR1 SEHNR, CDR2 FQNEAQ (reference sequence). Trimming cost V 1 base and J 5 bases, with 6 bases left between them. The CDR3 reads CASSLGPNNEQFF. The CDR3 DNA is TGTGCCAGCAGCTTAGGGCCCAACAATGAGCAGTTCTTC.

This clone was observed a handful of times. The chain has TRBV5-6 and TRBJ1-2; 8 bases map to TRBD1. Germline CDR1 reads SGHDT; CDR2 reads YYEEEE. The CDR3 has 13 amino acids. V trimming: 5 bases; J trimming: 5 bases; junction bases outside the gene matches: 5. CDR3 DNA: TGTGCCAGCAGACGGACAGGGCAGTATGGCTACACCTTC. Amino acids: CASRRTGQYGYTF.

This chain joins TRBV2 and TRBJ2-5; D is unresolved. In germline, CDR1 is SNHLY, CDR2 FYNNEI. The CDR3 contains 15 residues. The V end lost 0 bases, the J end lost 3 bases, and 11 bases lay between the germline ends. CDR3 region: CASSEAPYNKETQYF. As DNA, the CDR3 is TGTGCCAGCAGTGAAGCTCCTTATAACAAAGAGACCCAGTACTTC. Full variable domain (rest looked up from reference TRBV2 and TRBJ2-5): EPEVTQTPSHQVTQMGQEVILRCVPISNHLYFYWYRQILGQKVEFLVSFYNNEISEKSEIFDDQFSVERPDGSNFTLKIRSTKLEDSAMYFCASSEAPYNKETQYFGPGTRLLVL.

The V and J genes are TRBV5-8 and TRBJ1-1, with TRBD1 matching 8 bases. The ends lost 5 bases at V and 4 bases at J; junction bases unmatched: 19. The CDR3 contains 18 residues. CDR1 SGHTS and CDR2 YDEGEE come from the germline V gene. CDR3 DNA sequence: TGTGCCAGCAGGTTTGACAGGGGCCCGGCGGGTACGATCACTGAAGCTTTCTTT. Translated, it gives CASRFDRGPAGTITEAFF.

The chain carries TRBV19 and TRBJ2-2; possible D gene TRBD2, 6 bases. The germline V gene has CDR1 LNHDA and CDR2 SQIVND (reference sequence). This CDR3 spans 16 amino acids. V lost 7 bases and J lost 6, with 21 bases in between. The DNA of the CDR3 is TGTGCCAGTATCCCTGGCGGCAGGGCGGGATCCGGGGAGCTGTTTTTT. Encoded protein: CASIPGGRAGSGELFF.

A few counts support this clone. This chain links TRBV21-1 with TRBJ2-1; whether TRBD1, the table's D call, matches the DNA was not checked. TRBV21-1 is a documented pseudogene. This CDR3 is 17 amino acids long. CDR3 sequence reads: CASSKKGDRGVHNEQFF. DNA for the CDR3: TGTGCCAGCAGCAAAAAGGGGGACAGGGGAGTACACAATGAGCAGTTCTTC.

This clone was recorded only once. The chain is built from TRBV5-5 and TRBJ2-2; 7 positions match TRBD2. V trimming: 0 bases; J trimming: 0 bases; junction bases outside the gene matches: 8. Looked up from germline, CDR1 is SGHKS and CDR2 is YYEKEE (reference sequence). CDR3 size: 18 residues. CDR3 bases: TGTGCCAGCAGCTTGGGGGTCCGGGACTATGCGAACACCGGGGAGCTGTTTTTT. Translation gives CASSLGVRDYANTGELFF.

The J gene is TRBJ2-2, the V gene TRBV5-1, with D tentatively TRBD1 (6 bases). In germline, CDR1 is SGHRS, CDR2 YFSETQ. This CDR3 contains 16 residues. V was trimmed by 0 bases and J by 5 bases, leaving 14 bases between them. CDR3 sequence: CASSLVAGVRTGELFF. The CDR3 DNA sequence: TGCGCCAGCAGCTTGGTGGCAGGGGTAAGAACCGGGGAGCTGTTTTTT.

The V and J genes are TRBV18 and TRBJ2-5; 9 bases align to TRBD2. The CDR3 has 16 amino acids. Germline-derived CDR1 and CDR2 are KGHSH and LQKENI. V trimming: 2 bases; J trimming: 9 bases; junction bases outside the gene matches: 13. The CDR3 region is CASSPGTSGPRGAQYF. CDR3 nucleotides: TGTGCCAGCTCACCAGGAACTAGCGGGCCCCGGGGGGCCCAGTACTTC.

The V gene is TRBV29-1, the J gene TRBJ2-6; 8 positions agree with TRBD1. This CDR3 has 16 residues. Germline V CDR1 and CDR2: SQVTM, ANQGSEA. Trimming cost V 3 bases and J 4 bases; bases outside gene matches: 8. Written as DNA, the CDR3 is TGCAGCGTTGATAGCAGGGGGCGCGGAGGGGCCAACGTCCTGACTTTC. It is translated as CSVDSRGRGGANVLTF.

CDR3 region: CAISAIGQDTDTQYF. Written as DNA, the CDR3 is TGTGCCATCAGTGCTATCGGACAGGACACAGATACGCAGTATTTT. V gene TRBV10-3 combines with J gene TRBJ2-3; 7 positions agree with TRBD1. CDR1 is ENHRY and CDR2 is SYGVKD in the germline V gene. V was pared by 4 bases and J by 2 bases, with 6 bases of the junction left unmatched. CDR3 length: 15 residues.

V and J are TRBV5-1 and TRBJ1-2; TRBD1 is a possible D gene (6 bases). V was cut by 0 bases and J by 5 bases, with 11 bases left in between. The germline V gene has CDR1 SGHRS and CDR2 YFSETQ. The CDR3 totals 14 residues. The CDR3 loop reads CASSLGQETYGYTF. CDR3 in DNA: TGCGCCAGCAGCTTGGGACAGGAAACGTATGGCTACACCTTC.